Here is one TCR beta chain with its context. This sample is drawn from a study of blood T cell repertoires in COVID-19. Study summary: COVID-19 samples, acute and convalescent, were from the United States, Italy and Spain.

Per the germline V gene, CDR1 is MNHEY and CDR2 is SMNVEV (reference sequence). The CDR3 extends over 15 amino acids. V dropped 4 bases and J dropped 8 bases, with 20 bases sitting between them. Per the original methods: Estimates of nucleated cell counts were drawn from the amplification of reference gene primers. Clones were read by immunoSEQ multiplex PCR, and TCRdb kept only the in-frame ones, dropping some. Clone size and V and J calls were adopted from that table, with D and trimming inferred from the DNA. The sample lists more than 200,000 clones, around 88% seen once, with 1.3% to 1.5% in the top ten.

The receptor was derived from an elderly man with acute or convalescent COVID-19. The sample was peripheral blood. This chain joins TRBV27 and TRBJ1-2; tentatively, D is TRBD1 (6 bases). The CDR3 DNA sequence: TGTGCCAGCAGTTCGCCCCTAACAGGGTATAGCGGCTACACCTTC. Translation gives CASSSPLTGYSGYTF.